Listed below are T cell receptor beta chains from one sample, sequenced in a study of blood T cells in healthy people across ages. A single record per CDR3 protein comes from TCRdb applying MiXCR to the 5' RACE reads. The sample has fewer than 750,000 distinct CDR3 sequences, about 50% seen once. Input material: blood. These receptors were taken from an elderly woman in good health. CDR3s include the opening cysteine and the closing phenylalanine or tryptophan. Each record gives: clone size, V gene, J gene, D gene, CDR3 DNA, CDR3 protein. D genes are given only for firm matches. Clone size is given for some rows only: seen once, a few or many times, or a class if the clone is expanded.

>many|TRBV7-9|TRBJ2-1|NA
TGTGCCAGCAGCCCGCACGGGAGTAATGAGCAGTTCTTC
CASSPHGSNEQFF
>NA|TRBV9|TRBJ2-3|TRBD2
TGTGCCAGCAGCGTTCTAGCGGGACTCCCCGGGGATACGCAGTATTTT
CASSVLAGLPGDTQYF
>many|TRBV27|TRBJ2-1|TRBD1
TGTGCCAGCAGTCCCCCGGGACAGGGTTCCAATGAGCAGTTCTTC
CASSPPGQGSNEQFF
>NA|TRBV5-1|TRBJ2-2|TRBD1
TGCGCCAGCAGCCCCGGGACAGGGGAAACCGGGGAGCTGTTTTTT
CASSPGTGETGELFF
>many|TRBV4-1|TRBJ2-7|TRBD1
TGCGCCAGCAGCCACCGGACAGGTACCTCCTACGAGCAGTACTTC
CASSHRTGTSYEQYF
>NA|TRBV20-1|TRBJ1-2|NA
TGCAGTCTTGGGGATGGCTACACCTTC
CSLGDGYTF
>few|TRBV11-2|TRBJ2-7|TRBD2
TGTGCCAGCAGTGGACGAGCGGGAGTCTACGAGCAGTACTTC
CASSGRAGVYEQYF
>NA|TRBV29-1|TRBJ2-1|TRBD1
TGCAGCGTTGAAGCCAGAAGGTTCGAAGGCCAGGACAGGGGCAGAGGAGGTGAGCAGTTCTTC
CSVEARRFEGQDRGRGGEQFF
>many|TRBV14|TRBJ1-2|NA
TGTGCCAGCAGCCAAACCGGAGGGGAACCGGTATTGAATGGCTACACCTTC
CASSQTGGEPVLNGYTF
>many|TRBV5-1|TRBJ2-1|TRBD1
TGCGCCAGCAGTCCCTCAGCCGGGACAGGGGGCAATGAGCAGTTCTTC
CASSPSAGTGGNEQFF
>NA|TRBV7-9|TRBJ2-1|NA
TGTGCCAGCAGCTTTAACCGACAGGCCGTCTCCTACAATGAGCAGTTCTTC
CASSFNRQAVSYNEQFF
>NA|TRBV20-1|TRBJ1-2|TRBD1
TGCAGTGCCTGGACAGGGGGCGCGGCATATGGCTACACCTTC
CSAWTGGAAYGYTF
>NA|TRBV27|TRBJ2-3|NA
TGTGCCAGCAGTCCGCCATCGTATTCTCCCAACACAGATACGCAGTATTTT
CASSPPSYSPNTDTQYF
>NA|TRBV20-1|TRBJ1-4|TRBD1
TGCAGTGCTTCCCGGACAGGAGAAAAACTGTTTTTT
CSASRTGEKLFF
>few|TRBV20-1|TRBJ2-1|TRBD1
TGCAGTGCGGTCCCCGGGACAGGGCTCAATGAGCAGTTCTTC
CSAVPGTGLNEQFF
>NA|TRBV20-1|TRBJ2-3|TRBD2
TGCAGTGCTCGGGAGAACGCTAGCGGGAGGCGTCAGTATTTT
CSARENASGRRQYF
>NA|TRBV27|TRBJ2-2|TRBD2
TGTGCCAGCAGTTTAGACGGCGGGGGGGGCCGATCTGGGGAGCTGTTTTTT
CASSLDGGGGRSGELFF
>many|TRBV29-1|TRBJ2-1|NA
TGCAGCGCGGGCGGGTGGGGCAATGAGCAGTTCTTC
CSAGGWGNEQFF
>NA|TRBV7-9|TRBJ2-3|TRBD2
TGTGCCAGCAGCTTAACCCTAGCGGGGAGCACAGATACGCAGTATTTT
CASSLTLAGSTDTQYF
>many|TRBV7-8|TRBJ2-3|NA
TGTGCCAGCAGCTTAGTCCAGCTCACAGATACGCAGTATTTT
CASSLVQLTDTQYF
>many|TRBV7-3|TRBJ2-1|TRBD2
TGTGCCAGCAGCTTACCGGGAGGGACCAAGAGCTCCTACAATGAGCAGTTCTTC
CASSLPGGTKSSYNEQFF
>many|TRBV5-1|TRBJ2-5|TRBD1
TGCGCCAGCAGCTTGTATCCCCCCCAACGGGACAGGGAGGAGACCCAGTACTTC
CASSLYPPQRDREETQYF
>NA|TRBV20-1|TRBJ2-3|TRBD2
TGCAGTGCTAGTAAGGGACTAGCCTTACTTAGCACAGATACGCAGTATTTT
CSASKGLALLSTDTQYF
>few|TRBV5-1|TRBJ2-2|NA
TGCGCCAGCAGTTCCCTGGTTCCCGGGGAGCTGTTTTTT
CASSSLVPGELFF
>few|TRBV5-1|TRBJ2-1|TRBD1
TGCGCCAGCGGCTTGGTCCCCTCGGCCGGGACAGGTTACAATGAGCAGTTCTTC
CASGLVPSAGTGYNEQFF
>NA|TRBV3-1|TRBJ1-2|NA
TGTGCCAGCAGCCAAGGGGCGGGAGGCTACACCTTC
CASSQGAGGYTF
>NA|TRBV4-3|TRBJ2-3|NA
TGCGCCAGCAGCCAAGATGCGCTAGAAGCAGATACGCAGTATTTT
CASSQDALEADTQYF
>NA|TRBV28|TRBJ2-7|TRBD2
TGTGCCAGCGCTCGACTAGCGGGAGCTTCGGAGCAGTACTTC
CASARLAGASEQYF
>NA|TRBV5-1|TRBJ1-4|TRBD1
TGCGCCAGCAGCTTGGGACAGGGGGGCGACTACAGTGAAAAACTGTTTTTT
CASSLGQGGDYSEKLFF
>NA|TRBV27|TRBJ2-7|NA
TGTGCCAGCAGTTTAATTGGTTACCATGGCGAGCAGTACTTC
CASSLIGYHGEQYF
>many|TRBV29-1|TRBJ2-1|NA
TGCAGCGTTGAAGGTCGGCGCAGGGCTGGTAATGAGCAGTTCTTC
CSVEGRRRAGNEQFF
>NA|TRBV10-3|TRBJ2-1|NA
TGTGCCATCAGTGACCGGGACTCCCACCCGTATGAGCAGTTCTTC
CAISDRDSHPYEQFF
>NA|TRBV29-1|TRBJ2-1|NA
TGCAGCCTACAAACAGGGAGCTCCTACAATGAGCAGTTCTTC
CSLQTGSSYNEQFF
>NA|TRBV3-1|TRBJ2-1|TRBD2
TGTGCCAGCAGCTCCCTCCTAGCGGGAGCCCGCAATGAGCAGTTCTTC
CASSSLLAGARNEQFF
>few|TRBV20-1|TRBJ1-6|NA
TGCACCCTAGCGCGAATGGATTCACCCCTCCACTTT
CTLARMDSPLHF
>NA|TRBV29-1|TRBJ1-6|NA
TGCAGCGTTAAACCTCGTCCGGACAGAAATAATTCACCCCTCCACTTT
CSVKPRPDRNNSPLHF
>NA|TRBV11-2|TRBJ2-5|NA
TGTGCCAGCAGCTTAACCGACCAAGAGACCCAGTACTTC
CASSLTDQETQYF
>few|TRBV18|TRBJ2-7|NA
TGTGCCAGCTCACGGTACAGCTTTTCTAGCTCCTACAATGAGCAGTACTTC
CASSRYSFSSSYNEQYF
>many|TRBV7-9|TRBJ1-1|NA
TGTGCCAGCAGCTTAACGCAGAACACTGAAGCTTTCTTT
CASSLTQNTEAFF
>NA|TRBV20-1|TRBJ1-2|NA
TGCAGTGCTAGAGATCCAAAGAACGGCAACTATGGCTACACCTTC
CSARDPKNGNYGYTF
>NA|TRBV6-5|TRBJ1-4|NA
TGTGCCAGCAGTAGTGATACGACTAATGAAAAACTGTTTTTT
CASSSDTTNEKLFF
>NA|TRBV14|TRBJ1-5|NA
TGTGCCAGCAGCCAAGGGCTAGGTCAGCCCCAGCATTTT
CASSQGLGQPQHF
>many|TRBV6-6|TRBJ2-5|TRBD2
TGTGCCAGCAGTTGGGGACTACAAGAGACCCAGTACTTC
CASSWGLQETQYF
>NA|TRBV12-3/TRBV12-4|TRBJ2-7|NA
TGTGCCAGCAGTTCCATACCGGGACGGGGAACTGTAAAGCAGTACTTC
CASSSIPGRGTVKQYF
>NA|TRBV5-1|TRBJ2-7|NA
TGCGCCAGCAGAGAGAATCCGGGACAAGACTCCTACGAGCAGTACTTC
CASRENPGQDSYEQYF
>NA|TRBV7-9|TRBJ2-5|NA
TGTGCCAGCAGCCGCGGACAGTTGGAGACCCAGTACTTC
CASSRGQLETQYF
>NA|TRBV28|TRBJ2-5|NA
TGTGCCAGCAGTTACCCGAAGTCGGGGCAGTACTTC
CASSYPKSGQYF
>few|TRBV7-9|TRBJ2-2|NA
TGTGCCAGCAGCTTCGAAGGGGGGAGAAACACCGGGGAGCTGTTTTTT
CASSFEGGRNTGELFF
>few|TRBV6-2/TRBV6-3|TRBJ1-5|NA
TGTGCCAGCGCAACAGGGATCTATCAGCCCCAGCATTTT
CASATGIYQPQHF
>NA|TRBV28|TRBJ2-7|NA
TGTGCCAGCAGTCGGCAGGTTGGCTTCTACGAGCAGTACTTC
CASSRQVGFYEQYF
>few|TRBV5-1|TRBJ2-1|TRBD1
TGCGCCAGCAGCTTGGTCCCCTCGGCCGGGACAGGTTACAATGAGCAGTTCTTC
CASSLVPSAGTGYNEQFF
>NA|TRBV10-3|TRBJ2-5|NA
TGTGCCATCAGTGGTGGGGTCCCAGAGACCCAGTACTTC
CAISGGVPETQYF
>few|TRBV5-6|TRBJ2-1|TRBD2
TGTGCCAGCAGCTTGGGACTAGCGGGGAAAAATGAGCAGTTCTTC
CASSLGLAGKNEQFF
>NA|TRBV28|TRBJ2-2|NA
TGTGCCAGCAGTTTTCCAGAGCGGGAGCTGTTTTTT
CASSFPERELFF
>many|TRBV5-1|TRBJ2-1|TRBD2
TGCGCCAGCAGCAAGACTAGCGGGAACTACAATGAGCAGTTCTTC
CASSKTSGNYNEQFF